Listed below are T cell receptor beta chains from one sample, sequenced in a study of human T cells and chemical hapten exposure. From the 5' RACE reads, TCRdb called clonotypes with MiXCR, one entry per CDR3 protein. The sample shows tens of thousands of distinct CDR3 sequences, roughly 7.7% of them seen only once. These receptors all stem from a male donor in good health. The CDR3 runs from the conserved cysteine through the conserved F or W. The D gene is left open where the match is weak. Some rows mark clone size as missing; the rest say once, few, many or name a class of expanded clone.

>many|TRBV5-1|-|TRBJ2-1
TGCGCCAGCAGCTTGCGCGCGGGGAATGAGCAGTTCTTC
CASSLRAGNEQFF
>many|TRBV20-1|TRBD1|TRBJ1-4
TGCAGTGCTAGCCGACAGGGATGGGGCGCAACTAATGAAAAACTGTTTTTT
CSASRQGWGATNEKLFF
>few|TRBV5-1|-|TRBJ1-2
TGCGCCAGCAGCTTGGCCCCAGACGGGGGCTACACCTTC
CASSLAPDGGYTF
>many|TRBV6-2/TRBV6-3|-|TRBJ1-1
TGTGCCAGCGAGAGTCACGAGACTGAAGCTTTCTTT
CASESHETEAFF
>many|TRBV5-1|-|TRBJ2-5
TGCGCCAGCAGCCACAAACAGGGAACCCAAGAGACCCAGTACTTC
CASSHKQGTQETQYF
>few|TRBV10-3|-|TRBJ2-3
TGTGCCCTCCTCCTTAGCACAGATACGCAGTATTTT
CALLLSTDTQYF
>many|TRBV12-3/TRBV12-4|TRBD2|TRBJ2-1
TGTGCCAGCAGTCCTAGCGGGAGGACGGGGAATGAGCAGTTCTTC
CASSPSGRTGNEQFF
>-|TRBV4-1|TRBD1|TRBJ1-3
TGCGCCAGCAGCCGTGTTGGAGGACAGGGCCTACTCTCTGGAAACACCATATATTTT
CASSRVGGQGLLSGNTIYF
>-|TRBV7-6|TRBD2|TRBJ2-1
TGTGCCAGCAGCCTGACATCGACTAGCGCGGGGGAGCAGTTCTTC
CASSLTSTSAGEQFF
>-|TRBV27|-|TRBJ2-7
TGTGCCAGCAGTTTATTAAGGGGAGTGCAGTACTTC
CASSLLRGVQYF
>many|TRBV15|-|TRBJ2-1
TGTGCCACCAGCAGAGTGGGGGCGTCTGAGCAGTTCTTC
CATSRVGASEQFF
>many|TRBV5-1|TRBD1|TRBJ2-3
TGCGCCAGCAGCTTGGAGGGACAGTTAGCAGATACGCAGTATTTT
CASSLEGQLADTQYF
>-|TRBV2|-|TRBJ1-3
TGTGCCAGCAGTGAATGGCAGGGGTCCTCTGGAAACACCATATATTTT
CASSEWQGSSGNTIYF
>-|TRBV3-1|-|TRBJ1-1
TGTGCCAGCACCAGTGTAAGTAACACTGAAGCTTTCTTT
CASTSVSNTEAFF
>-|TRBV7-9|-|TRBJ2-3
TGTGCCAGCAGCTTAGACATTACAGATACGCAGTATTTT
CASSLDITDTQYF
>few|TRBV28|-|TRBJ2-7
TGTGCCAGCAGCCCGGTCCCTCAATCCGGGCAGTACTTC
CASSPVPQSGQYF
>few|TRBV5-1|-|TRBJ2-3
TGCGCCAGCAGCTTGGCCCTGGGGGAGACGGATACGCAGTATTTT
CASSLALGETDTQYF
>many|TRBV18|-|TRBJ2-5
TGTGCCAGCTCACCCAGGATTCAGGGGCAAGAGACCCAGTACTTC
CASSPRIQGQETQYF
>many|TRBV7-2|-|TRBJ2-3
TGTGCCAGCAGCTTAGCGACTAGCACAGATACGCAGTATTTT
CASSLATSTDTQYF
>-|TRBV18|-|TRBJ1-1
TGTGCCAGCTCACCACCGGGGGTTAACACTGAAGCTTTCTTT
CASSPPGVNTEAFF
>-|TRBV25-1|-|TRBJ2-3
TGTGCCAGCATGGGACGCCGAACAGGGAAGGTATCGGCAGATACGCAGTATTTT
CASMGRRTGKVSADTQYF
>-|TRBV20-1|-|TRBJ2-7
TGCAGTGCTAGAGTGAAGGGCCAGTCCTACGAGCAGTACTTC
CSARVKGQSYEQYF
>many|TRBV7-2|-|TRBJ1-2
TGTGCCAGCAGCCAGCGCTATGGCTACACCTTC
CASSQRYGYTF
>few|TRBV4-2|-|TRBJ2-7
TGTGCCAGCAGCCAAGGGGGGTACGAGCAGTACTTC
CASSQGGYEQYF
>-|TRBV6-5|TRBD2|TRBJ2-3
TGTGCCAGCAGTCCTGGACTAGCGGGCCATACGCAGTATTTT
CASSPGLAGHTQYF
>-|TRBV4-3|-|TRBJ2-2
TGCGCCAGCAGCCAAGATGGAAAGGGATCCGGGGAGCTGTTTTTT
CASSQDGKGSGELFF
>-|TRBV20-1|TRBD1|TRBJ2-2
TGCAGTGCTAAAGACAGGGGGCGCGACACCGGGGAGCTGTTTTTT
CSAKDRGRDTGELFF
>few|TRBV11-1|-|TRBJ2-2
TGTGCCAGCAGCTTATTAGGTACCGGGGAGCTGTTTTTT
CASSLLGTGELFF
>-|TRBV7-2|TRBD1|TRBJ1-5
TGTGCCAGCAGTCGAGGGACAGGGGAAAATCAGCCCCAGCATTTT
CASSRGTGENQPQHF
>-|TRBV18|-|TRBJ1-5
TGTGCCAGCTCACACGTACGTAGTCAGCCCCAGCATTTT
CASSHVRSQPQHF
>few|TRBV11-2|-|TRBJ1-1
TGTGCCAGCAGCTTAGGGGTTACACTCGAAGCTTTCTTT
CASSLGVTLEAFF
>many|TRBV10-2|TRBD1|TRBJ2-3
TGCGCCAGCAATGGACAGGGCACAGATACGCAGTATTTT
CASNGQGTDTQYF
>-|TRBV5-1|-|TRBJ1-1
TGCGCCAGCAGCCCTCGTCTTGGCCAGGGATTAGGGACTGAAGCTTTCTTT
CASSPRLGQGLGTEAFF
>-|TRBV7-9|-|TRBJ1-6
TGTGCCAGCAGAAGGACGGCAGATAATTCACCCCTCCACTTT
CASRRTADNSPLHF
>many|TRBV11-3|-|TRBJ2-3
TGTGCCAGCAGCCAGGGGGGGGTCATGAATACGCAGTATTTT
CASSQGGVMNTQYF
>-|TRBV6-1|-|TRBJ2-7
TGTGCCAGCAGTGAAGGACGGTCGGGTCTGAGCGAGCAGTACTTC
CASSEGRSGLSEQYF
>many|TRBV30|-|TRBJ1-6
TGTGCGGGGGGAGGGAGCAATTCACCCCTCCACTTT
CAGGGSNSPLHF
>-|TRBV6-6|-|TRBJ1-3
TGTGCCAGCAGTTACAGGGGGTTTGGAAACACCATATATTTT
CASSYRGFGNTIYF
>-|TRBV4-1|TRBD2|TRBJ2-1
TGCGCCAGCAGCCAAGATCAGTTCAGCGGGAGGATCAATGAGCAGTTCTTC
CASSQDQFSGRINEQFF
>-|TRBV5-1|-|TRBJ2-3
TGCGCCAGCAGCTTCGGACTCCCGACAGATACGCAGTATTTT
CASSFGLPTDTQYF
>-|TRBV10-3|TRBD1|TRBJ2-3
TGTGCCATCAGCATTGGACAGGGTGGCCCAGATACGCAGTATTTT
CAISIGQGGPDTQYF
>few|TRBV29-1|-|TRBJ1-5
TGCAGCGCCCGTTTTAGCAATCAGCCCCAGCATTTT
CSARFSNQPQHF
>-|TRBV3-1|-|TRBJ2-1
TGTGCCAGCAGCCAAGTCCGGAGAGGGCACAATGAGCAGTTCTTC
CASSQVRRGHNEQFF
>many|TRBV9|TRBD2|TRBJ2-3
TGTGCCAGCAGCGGAGGAGGACTAGCAGATACGCAGTATTTT
CASSGGGLADTQYF
>-|TRBV5-6|-|TRBJ2-1
TGTGCCAGCAGCTCAACAGGGTTATCCTACAATGAGCAGTTCTTC
CASSSTGLSYNEQFF
>-|TRBV25-1|-|TRBJ2-6
TGTGCCAGCAGTGAATTGGGCCGATCCTTTACCTCTGGGGCCAACGTCCTGACTTTC
CASSELGRSFTSGANVLTF
>few|TRBV14|TRBD1|TRBJ1-1
TGTGCCAGCAGCCAAGTAGGACAGGGGCGTCAGAGTACTGAAGCTTTCTTT
CASSQVGQGRQSTEAFF
>few|TRBV27|TRBD1|TRBJ2-5
TGTGCCAGCAGGGGCCCAATGTACAGGGGTGGTGAGACCCAGTACTTC
CASRGPMYRGGETQYF
>-|TRBV5-1|-|TRBJ2-6
TGCGCCAGCAGCTCCATGCTGGGGTCGGGTGGGGCCAACGTCCTGACTTTC
CASSSMLGSGGANVLTF
>few|TRBV9|TRBD1|TRBJ2-3
TGTGCCAGCAGCGTAGAGGGACAGGGCGCCACAGATACGCAGTATTTT
CASSVEGQGATDTQYF
>many|TRBV12-3/TRBV12-4|TRBD2|TRBJ2-3
TGTGCCAGCAGTTTGACTAGCGGGGGGTTAGGTGATACGCAGTATTTT
CASSLTSGGLGDTQYF
>few|TRBV19|TRBD1|TRBJ1-5
TGTGCCAGTAGTGCTACAGGGGGCCGGTATCAGCCCCAGCATTTT
CASSATGGRYQPQHF
>-|TRBV29-1|TRBD1|TRBJ2-3
TGCAGCGTAGCCGGGACAGGGGGCGGGACAGATACGCAGTATTTT
CSVAGTGGGTDTQYF
>few|TRBV2|TRBD2|TRBJ2-3
TGTGCCAGCATTTTAAGCCCCCCCTTAGCTAGCGGGATCGGCACAGATACGCAGTATTTT
CASILSPPLASGIGTDTQYF
>-|TRBV27|-|TRBJ1-2
TGTGCCAGCAGTCGCGGGAGAGACTATGGCTACACCTTC
CASSRGRDYGYTF
>many|TRBV6-2/TRBV6-3|TRBD1|TRBJ2-2
TGTGCCAGCACCAACTTAACCTGGACAGGGTCGAACACCGGGGAGCTGTTTTTT
CASTNLTWTGSNTGELFF